The 22 T cell receptor beta chains reported below all come from one sample, sequenced in a study of prognosis after radiotherapy for stage I lung cancer. With two-round multiplex PCR, TCR beta CDR3 sequences were amplified from genomic DNA. Initially, in first-round PCR, primers specific to each TRBV and TRBJ gene were used. TCRdb itself ran the multiplex PCR reads through MiXCR, one entry per CDR3 protein. The sample holds almost 40,000 distinct CDR3 sequences, approximately 25% seen once. Sequences were derived from PBMCs, sampled before or after stereotactic body radiation therapy (not recorded which). The source is a donor older than 45 with non-small cell lung cancer.

At least ten counts were recorded for this clonotype. The gene calls are TRBV5-6 and TRBJ2-5; a weak D match, TRBD2 (7 bases). Germline CDR1 reads SGHDT; CDR2 reads YYEEEE. The V and J ends lost 3 bases and 5 bases respectively, with 17 bases between them. The CDR3 contains 15 residues. The CDR3 spells CASSWGWGGRETQYF. The DNA of the CDR3 is TGTGCCAGCAGCTGGGGGTGGGGGGGCCGGGAGACCCAGTACTTC.

There are many counts of this clonotype. This sequence joins TRBV6-1 and TRBJ2-7; the D is unclear. Looked up from germline, CDR1 is MNHNS and CDR2 is SASEGT. V was cut by 10 bases and J by 6 bases, with 19 bases left in between. This CDR3 has 13 amino acids. The CDR3 spells CATSWSAVGEQYF. CDR3 in DNA: TGTGCCACCTCCTGGTCGGCGGTGGGCGAGCAGTACTTC.

This clonotype was counted many times. The DNA of the CDR3 is TGTGCCAGCAGCTCACAACAGGGGGCGAATTCACCCCTCCACTTT. Amino acid sequence: CASSSQQGANSPLHF. The rearrangement links TRBV11-1 to TRBJ1-6; the match to TRBD1 covers 9 bases. This CDR3 has 15 amino acids. Germline trimming cut 4 bases from V and 7 bases from J; bases unmatched to any gene: 5. Germline assignment: CDR1 SGHAT and CDR2 FQDESV (reference sequence).

A note on this clonotype: A much larger clone is a single base away; this may be a read error. The genes are TRBV29-1 and TRBJ1-1, with TRBD1 matching 8 bases. Germline CDR1 is SQVTM and CDR2 is ANQGSEA. The CDR3 contains 15 residues. With 2 bases clipped from V and 4 bases from J, the junction kept 9 bases outside the gene matches. The CDR3 DNA reads TGCAGCGTTGAAATTTCTGACAGGGGTTGCACTGAAGCTTTCTTT. Translation gives CSVEISDRGCTEAFF.

At least ten counts were recorded for this clonotype. J is TRBJ1-6 and V is TRBV28; 9 bases match TRBD1. Germline loops: CDR1 MDHEN, CDR2 SYDVKM. The CDR3 is 14 amino acids. With V trimmed by 5 bases and J by 10 bases, 6 bases remained unmatched. CDR3 region: CASSQGTGKSPLHF. CDR3 sequence (DNA): TGTGCCAGCAGTCAGGGGACAGGGAAATCACCCCTCCACTTT.

Turning to this clonotype: This may come from a read error, since a much larger clone is one base off. V gene TRBV10-3 combines with J gene TRBJ1-1, with a tentative D call TRBD1 (6 bases). Germline loops: CDR1 ENHRY, CDR2 SYGVKD. The CDR3 runs to 13 residues. V lost 5 bases and J lost 7, with 14 bases in between. CDR3 sequence: CAISIRGPDEAFF. The CDR3 bases are TGTGCCATCAGTATCAGGGGCCCGGATGAAGCTTTCTTT.

This clonotype has a count of ten or more. The chain employs TRBV20-1 and TRBJ2-1; D remains ambiguous. This CDR3 region has 11 residues. Germline CDR1 DFQATT, CDR2 SNEGSKA (reference sequence). Trimming took 3 bases from V and 4 from J, leaving 4 bases between them. CDR3 nucleotide sequence: TGCAGTGCTAGCCTTTACAATGAGCAGTTCTTC. This sequence encodes CSASLYNEQFF.

This clonotype was seen repeatedly, ten times or more. The chain is built from TRBV20-1 and TRBJ2-3, with TRBD1 as a possible D gene (6 bases). The length of the CDR3 is 15 residues. V shed 3 bases and J shed 3 bases, with 16 bases lying between them. Looked up from germline, CDR1 is DFQATT and CDR2 is SNEGSKA (reference sequence). This CDR3 is CSASLLTRGTDTQYF. CDR3 bases: TGCAGTGCTAGCCTCCTCACGAGGGGGACAGATACGCAGTATTTT.

This clonotype came up once. This is likely an artifact of a read error, given a far larger clone one base away. The chain recombines TRBV6-9 with TRBJ2-7; 13 nucleotides line up with TRBD2. Germline V lookup: CDR1 MNHGY, CDR2 SVAAGI. The CDR3 loop spans 16 amino acids. Unmatched junction bases numbered 4, after V lost 4 bases and J lost 1 base. The chain's CDR3 is CASSWVLAGGSYEQYF. CDR3 coding DNA: TGTGCCAGCAGTTGGGTACTAGCGGGAGGGTCCTACGAGCAGTACTTC.

This clonotype appeared many times. The chain links TRBV3-1 to TRBJ1-3; D may be TRBD1 (6 bases). This CDR3 region has 16 residues. CDR1 is LGHDT, CDR2 YNNKEL, per germline (reference sequence). Trimming took 2 bases from V and 7 from J, leaving 18 bases between them. The CDR3 DNA follows: TGTGCCAGCAGCCAAAGTCTAGGGACACCCATTAACACCATATATTTT. Translation gives CASSQSLGTPINTIYF.

This clonotype was seen ten or more times. The chain joins TRBV30 to TRBJ1-6; 7 positions agree with TRBD1. This CDR3 is 13 amino acids long. In germline, CDR1 is GTSNPN, CDR2 SVGIG (reference sequence). V lost 5 bases, J lost 7 bases, and 5 bases stayed unmatched. The chain's CDR3 is CAWLPGGNSPLHF. CDR3 nucleotides: TGTGCCTGGCTGCCAGGGGGGAATTCACCCCTCCACTTT. The full variable domain, with the rest looked up from reference TRBV30 and TRBJ1-6, is SQTIHQWPATLVQPVGSPLSLECTVEGTSNPNLYWYRQAAGRGLQLLFYSVGIGQISSEVPQNLSASRPQDRQFILSSKKLLLSDSGFYLCAWLPGGNSPLHFGNGTRLTVT.

J is TRBJ1-2 and V is TRBV2; possible D gene TRBD1, 6 bases. The CDR3 runs 14 residues. Germline-derived CDR1 and CDR2 are SNHLY and FYNNEI. The V gene lost 6 bases and the J gene lost 7 bases, with 18 bases spanning the gap. CDR3 DNA: TGTGCCAGCAGAGAAACAGGGACCGAGGGTGGCTACACCTTC. Translating it yields CASRETGTEGGYTF. Together with reference TRBV2 and TRBJ1-2, the CDR3 gives the full variable domain: EPEVTQTPSHQVTQMGQEVILRCVPISNHLYFYWYRQILGQKVEFLVSFYNNEISEKSEIFDDQFSVERPDGSNFTLKIRSTKLEDSAMYFCASRETGTEGGYTFGSGTRLTVV.

This sequence joins TRBV6-1 and TRBJ2-1, with TRBD2 matching over 7 bases. V was pared by 5 bases and J by 3 bases, with 22 bases of the junction left unmatched. CDR3 length: 20 residues. Germline V gene data show CDR1 as MNHNS and CDR2 as SASEGT. The CDR3 nucleotides are TGTGCCAGCAGTCGTCCCGGCACTAGCGTGAGATTTAACCGCTACAATGAGCAGTTCTTC. This translates into CASSRPGTSVRFNRYNEQFF.

Details on this clonotype: This likely traces to a read error, being one base from a far larger clone. Written as DNA, the CDR3 is TGTGCCAGCAGTGAAGCAGGGAGCGGAAATTCACCCCTCCACTTT. This encodes CASSEAGSGNSPLHF. V usage is TRBV6-4 and J usage is TRBJ1-6, with D perhaps TRBD1 (5 bases). V was clipped by 3 bases and J by 7 bases, with 13 bases between them. Germline V gene sequence: CDR1 MRHNA, CDR2 SNTAGT. This CDR3 is 15 amino acids long.

As regards this clonotype: At one of its ends the junction is not consistent with the germline gene, which may arise from a read error. The chain carries TRBV7-9 and TRBJ1-1; D call uncertain. The CDR3 is made up of 16 amino acids. CDR1 and CDR2 from the germline V gene are SEHNR and FQNEAQ (reference sequence). The CDR3 DNA reads TGCGCCAGTAACACTACACCCCTAACAGCTTTCACTGAAGCTTTCTTT. Its protein product is CASNTTPLTAFTEAFF.

This chain uses TRBV6-2 or TRBV6-3 with TRBJ1-1; TRBD1 agrees at 7 bases. V was pared by 5 bases and J by 6 bases, with 12 bases of the junction left unmatched. The CDR3 has 15 residues. Germline CDR1 and CDR2: MNHEY and SVGEGT. CDR3 sequence (DNA): TGTGCCAGCAGTAGCGACAGGGTGGGTTACGCTGAAGCTTTCTTT. As protein: CASSSDRVGYAEAFF.

This clonotype has a count of ten or more. This chain links TRBV28 with TRBJ1-5, with TRBD1 as a possible D gene (6 bases). V was shortened by 5 bases and J by 3 bases, with 14 bases between the two germline ends. CDR3 length: 15 amino acids. Germline assignment: CDR1 MDHEN and CDR2 SYDVKM. DNA for the CDR3: TGTGCCAGCAGTCCGCAGACAGGTGTCAATCAGCCCCAGCATTTT. Protein sequence: CASSPQTGVNQPQHF.

Many counts were recorded for this clonotype. This chain joins TRBV28 and TRBJ2-7, with D perhaps matching TRBD2 (5 bases). The CDR3 sequence is 19 residues long. Trimming cost V 4 bases and J 3 bases, with 28 bases left between them. Looked up from germline, CDR1 is MDHEN and CDR2 is SYDVKM. The CDR3 nucleotides read TGTGCCAGCAGTTGGGTGGGGAGATCAGGTCCGCTAGGAAGCTACGAGCAGTACTTC. Amino acids: CASSWVGRSGPLGSYEQYF. Looking up the rest from reference TRBV28 and TRBJ2-7 gives the full variable domain: DVKVTQSSRYLVKRTGEKVFLECVQDMDHENMFWYRQDPGLGLRLIYFSYDVKMKEKGDIPEGYSVSREKKERFSLILESASTNQTSMYLCASSWVGRSGPLGSYEQYFGPGTRLTVT.

There are many counts of this clonotype. The chain couples TRBV6-1 to TRBJ1-6; 9 bases align to TRBD1. This CDR3 is built from 18 residues. The germline CDR1 and CDR2 sequences are MNHNS and SASEGT. Trimming took 6 bases from V and 4 from J; bases not matched to a gene: 13. In DNA form, the CDR3 reads TGTGCCAGCAGCCCACGACAGGGGGAAGCCTATTATAATTCACCCCTCCACTTT. Its protein product is CASSPRQGEAYYNSPLHF.

Concerning this clonotype itself: A much bigger clone sits one base away, suggesting this may be a read error. The gene calls are TRBV4-1 and TRBJ2-7; D call uncertain. This CDR3 has 15 residues. Germline V gene sequence: CDR1 MGHRA, CDR2 YSYEKL. The CDR3 loop is CSSSQEGVSNYEQYF. For the CDR3, the DNA is TGCTCCAGCAGCCAAGAAGGCGTCAGTAACTACGAGCAGTACTTC.

This clonotype appeared many times. The rearrangement uses TRBV3-1 and TRBJ1-4, with D possibly being TRBD1 (6 bases). Between the trimmed V and J ends, which lost 4 bases and 7 bases, there was a span of 13 bases. Germline CDR1 and CDR2: LGHDT and YNNKEL (reference sequence). The length of the CDR3 is 14 residues. The CDR3 coding sequence is TGTGCCAGCAGCCCTACAGGGAGCGGTGAAAAACTGTTTTTT. Translation gives CASSPTGSGEKLFF.

This clonotype was recorded many times. The CDR3 DNA is TGTGCCAGCAGTTCGGGGGGGACCCAGTACTTC. Protein sequence: CASSSGGTQYF. The chain carries TRBV28 and TRBJ2-5; the match to TRBD2 covers 7 bases. Germline V gene data show CDR1 as MDHEN and CDR2 as SYDVKM. The CDR3 totals 11 residues. The ends lost 4 bases at V and 7 bases at J; junction bases unmatched: 0.